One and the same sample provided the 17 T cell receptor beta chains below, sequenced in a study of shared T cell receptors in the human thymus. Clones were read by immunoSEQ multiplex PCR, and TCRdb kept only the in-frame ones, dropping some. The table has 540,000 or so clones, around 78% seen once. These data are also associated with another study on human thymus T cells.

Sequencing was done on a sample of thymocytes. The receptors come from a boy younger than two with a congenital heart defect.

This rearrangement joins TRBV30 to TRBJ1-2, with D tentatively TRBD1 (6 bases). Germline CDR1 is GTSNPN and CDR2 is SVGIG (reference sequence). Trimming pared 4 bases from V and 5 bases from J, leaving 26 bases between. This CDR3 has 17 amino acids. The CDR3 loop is CAWTLRGASVYLYGYTF. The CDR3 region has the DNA TGTGCCTGGACCCTCCGGGGGGCGTCGGTCTATCTATATGGCTACACCTTC. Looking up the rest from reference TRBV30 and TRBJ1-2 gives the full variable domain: SQTIHQWPATLVQPVGSPLSLECTVEGTSNPNLYWYRQAAGRGLQLLFYSVGIGQISSEVPQNLSASRPQDRQFILSSKKLLLSDSGFYLCAWTLRGASVYLYGYTFGSGTRLTVV.

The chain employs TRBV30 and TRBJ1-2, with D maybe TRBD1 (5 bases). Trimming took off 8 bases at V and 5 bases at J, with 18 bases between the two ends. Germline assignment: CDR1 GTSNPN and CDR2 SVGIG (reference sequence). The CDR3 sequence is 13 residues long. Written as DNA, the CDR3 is TGTGCCGGCCTCAGGGTTGCGGAATATGGCTACACCTTC. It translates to CAGLRVAEYGYTF.

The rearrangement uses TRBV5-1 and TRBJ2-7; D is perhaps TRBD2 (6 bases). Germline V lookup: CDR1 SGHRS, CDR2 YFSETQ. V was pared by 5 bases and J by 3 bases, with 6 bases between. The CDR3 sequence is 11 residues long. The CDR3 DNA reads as TGCGCCAGCAGGCGGGACTACGAGCAGTACTTC. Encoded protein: CASRRDYEQYF. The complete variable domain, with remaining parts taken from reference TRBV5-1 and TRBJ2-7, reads KAGVTQTPRYLIKTRGQQVTLSCSPISGHRSVSWYQQTPGQGLQFLFEYFSETQRNKGNFPGRFSGRQFSNSRSEMNVSTLELGDSALYLCASRRDYEQYFGPGTRLTVT.

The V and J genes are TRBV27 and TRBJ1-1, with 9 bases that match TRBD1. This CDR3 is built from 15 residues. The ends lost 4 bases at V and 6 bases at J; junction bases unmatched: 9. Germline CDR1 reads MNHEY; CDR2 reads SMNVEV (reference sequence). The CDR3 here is CASSSHRGRFPEAFF. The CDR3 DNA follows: TGTGCCAGCAGTTCCCACAGGGGGCGCTTCCCTGAAGCTTTCTTT.

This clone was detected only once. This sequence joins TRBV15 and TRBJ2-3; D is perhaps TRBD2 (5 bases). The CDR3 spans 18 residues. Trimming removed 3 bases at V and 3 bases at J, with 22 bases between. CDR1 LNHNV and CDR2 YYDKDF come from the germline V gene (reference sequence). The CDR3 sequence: CATSRDFARPEETDTQYF. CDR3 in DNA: TGTGCCACCAGCAGGGACTTCGCTCGGCCAGAAGAGACAGATACGCAGTATTTT.

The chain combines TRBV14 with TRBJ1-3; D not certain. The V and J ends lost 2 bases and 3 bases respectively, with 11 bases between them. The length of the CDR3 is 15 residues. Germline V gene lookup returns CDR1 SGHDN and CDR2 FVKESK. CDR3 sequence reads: CASSQWAGSGNTIYF. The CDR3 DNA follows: TGTGCCAGCAGCCAATGGGCAGGAAGTGGAAACACCATATATTTT.

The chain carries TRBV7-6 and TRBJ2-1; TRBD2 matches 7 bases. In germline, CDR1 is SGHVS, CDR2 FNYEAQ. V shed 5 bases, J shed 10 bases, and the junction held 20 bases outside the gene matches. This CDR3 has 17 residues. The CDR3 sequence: CASSPKGEGGPATEQFF. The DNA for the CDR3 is TGTGCCAGCAGCCCCAAAGGGGAGGGAGGACCGGCGACGGAGCAGTTCTTC. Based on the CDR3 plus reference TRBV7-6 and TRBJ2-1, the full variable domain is GAGVSQSPRYKVTKRGQDVALRCDPISGHVSLYWYRQALGQGPEFLTYFNYEAQQDKSGLPNDRFSAERPEGSISTLTIQRTEQRDSAMYRCASSPKGEGGPATEQFFGPGTRLTVL.

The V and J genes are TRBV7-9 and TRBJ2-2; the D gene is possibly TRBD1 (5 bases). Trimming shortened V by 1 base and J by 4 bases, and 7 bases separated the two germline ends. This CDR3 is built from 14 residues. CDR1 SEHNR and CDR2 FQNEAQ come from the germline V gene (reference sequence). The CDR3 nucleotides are TGTGCCAGCAGCTTAGACAGGTCCACCGGGGAGCTGTTTTTT. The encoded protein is CASSLDRSTGELFF.

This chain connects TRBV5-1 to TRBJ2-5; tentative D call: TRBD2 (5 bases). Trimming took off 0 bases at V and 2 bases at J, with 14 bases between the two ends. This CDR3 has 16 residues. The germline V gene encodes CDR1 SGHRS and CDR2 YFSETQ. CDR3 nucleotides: TGCGCCAGCAGCTTGGGGAGGACCCCGAGGCAAGAGACCCAGTACTTC. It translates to CASSLGRTPRQETQYF.

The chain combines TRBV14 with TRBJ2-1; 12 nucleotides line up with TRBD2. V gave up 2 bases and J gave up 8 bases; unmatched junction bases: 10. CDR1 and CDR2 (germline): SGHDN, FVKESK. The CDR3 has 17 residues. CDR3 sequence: CASSQPGLAGSSDEQFF. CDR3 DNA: TGTGCCAGCAGCCAACCGGGACTAGCGGGTTCCTCGGATGAGCAGTTCTTC.

CDR3 nucleotides: TGTGCCAGCAGCCAGCGGGACACCTACAATGAGCAGTTCTTC. Translated, it gives CASSQRDTYNEQFF. The J gene is TRBJ2-1, the V gene TRBV25-1, with D possibly TRBD2 on 7 matching bases. The CDR3 length is 14 residues. V was trimmed by 6 bases and J by 2 bases, leaving 11 bases between them. Germline CDR1 MGHDK, CDR2 SYGVNS.

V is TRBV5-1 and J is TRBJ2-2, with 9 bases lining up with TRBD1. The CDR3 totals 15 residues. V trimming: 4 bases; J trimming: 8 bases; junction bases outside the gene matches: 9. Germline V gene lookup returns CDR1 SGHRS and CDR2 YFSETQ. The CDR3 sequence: CASSEGQGLIGELFF. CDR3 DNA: TGCGCCAGCAGCGAGGGACAGGGATTAATAGGGGAGCTGTTTTTT. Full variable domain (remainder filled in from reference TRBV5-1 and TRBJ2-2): KAGVTQTPRYLIKTRGQQVTLSCSPISGHRSVSWYQQTPGQGLQFLFEYFSETQRNKGNFPGRFSGRQFSNSRSEMNVSTLELGDSALYLCASSEGQGLIGELFFGEGSRLTVL.

The CDR3 reads CASRVAGTDTQYF. As DNA, the CDR3 is TGTGCCAGCAGAGTGGCGGGGACAGATACGCAGTATTTT. The rearrangement links TRBV6-5 to TRBJ2-3, with D perhaps matching TRBD2 (6 bases). V lost 6 bases and J 3 bases, leaving 10 bases between the germline ends. Per the germline V gene, CDR1 is MNHEY and CDR2 is SVGAGI. The CDR3 length is 13 residues.

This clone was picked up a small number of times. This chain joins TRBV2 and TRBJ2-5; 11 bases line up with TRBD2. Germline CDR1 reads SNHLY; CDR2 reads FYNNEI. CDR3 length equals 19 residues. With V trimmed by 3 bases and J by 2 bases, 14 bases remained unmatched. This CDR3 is CASSEGVGSSGRTQETQYF. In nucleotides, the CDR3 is TGTGCCAGCAGTGAGGGGGTTGGGTCTAGCGGGAGGACTCAAGAGACCCAGTACTTC.

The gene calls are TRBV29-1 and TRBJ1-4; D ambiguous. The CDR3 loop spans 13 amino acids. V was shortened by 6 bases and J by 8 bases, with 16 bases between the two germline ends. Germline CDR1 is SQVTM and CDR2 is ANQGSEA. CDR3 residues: CSVEGVAEEKLFF. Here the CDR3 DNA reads TGCAGCGTCGAGGGAGTGGCGGAGGAAAAACTGTTTTTT. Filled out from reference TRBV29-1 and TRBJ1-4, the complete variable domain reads SAVISQKPSRDICQRGTSLTIQCQVDSQVTMMFWYRQQPGQSLTLIATANQGSEATYESGFVIDKFPISRPNLTFSTLTVSNMSPEDSSIYLCSVEGVAEEKLFFGSGTQLSVL.

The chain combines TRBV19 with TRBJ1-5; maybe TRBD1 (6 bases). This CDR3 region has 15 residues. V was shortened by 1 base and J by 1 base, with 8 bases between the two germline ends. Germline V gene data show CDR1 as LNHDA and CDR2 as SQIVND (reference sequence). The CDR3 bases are TGTGCCAGTAGTATAGGGGGGCGAAGCAATCAGCCCCAGCATTTT. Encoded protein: CASSIGGRSNQPQHF.

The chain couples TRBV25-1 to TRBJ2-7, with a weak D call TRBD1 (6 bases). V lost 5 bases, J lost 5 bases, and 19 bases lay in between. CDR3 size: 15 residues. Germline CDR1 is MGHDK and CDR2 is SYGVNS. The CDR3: CASSPGSTGIHEQYF. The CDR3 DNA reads TGTGCCAGCAGTCCTGGGTCAACAGGGATCCACGAGCAGTACTTC.